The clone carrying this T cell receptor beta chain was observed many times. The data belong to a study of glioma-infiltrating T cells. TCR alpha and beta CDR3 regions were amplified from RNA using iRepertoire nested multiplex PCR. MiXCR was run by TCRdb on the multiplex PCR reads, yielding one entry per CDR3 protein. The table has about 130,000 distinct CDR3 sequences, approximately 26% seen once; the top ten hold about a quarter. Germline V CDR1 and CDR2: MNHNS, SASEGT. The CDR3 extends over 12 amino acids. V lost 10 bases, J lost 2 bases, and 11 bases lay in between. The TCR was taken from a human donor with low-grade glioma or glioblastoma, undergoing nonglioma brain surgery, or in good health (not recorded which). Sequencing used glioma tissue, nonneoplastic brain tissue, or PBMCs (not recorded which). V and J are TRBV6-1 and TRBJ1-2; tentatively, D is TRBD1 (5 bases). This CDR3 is CATGGGNYGYTF. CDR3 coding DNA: TGTGCCACCGGGGGAGGCAACTATGGCTACACCTTC.